This TCR beta chain was found in a study of sequential checkpoint blockade in melanoma. About the study: Patients were randomized 1:1 to nivolumab-then-ipilimumab or ipilimumab-then-nivolumab first-line.

The CDR3 is made up of 17 amino acids. V was clipped by 5 bases and J by 2 bases; unmatched bases: 9. The germline V gene has CDR1 PRHDT and CDR2 FYEKMQ (reference sequence). Sequencing was performed with immunoSEQ multiplex PCR; in TCRdb, only in-frame clones are kept and a portion is missing. The data contain approximately 12,000 clones, approximately 79% of them singletons. Treatment of the sample: randomized to nivolumab then ipilimumab (arm A) or the reverse (arm B). DNA-damaging chemotherapy had not been given to any patient beforehand. From thawed PBMCs, live CD3+CD8+ cells negative for CD19 and CD56 were sorted.

The clonotype was recovered from a human patient with melanoma. Some clones in this sample may be carry-over from other donors' samples. Sequencing used CD8+ T cells sorted from blood (inferred from file names), obtained from a patient given nivolumab and ipilimumab in sequence. V is TRBV13 and J is TRBJ1-3, with 10 bases fitting TRBD1. The CDR3 is CASSPTGTGEAGNTIYF. The CDR3 DNA sequence: TGTGCCAGCAGCCCGACCGGGACAGGGGAAGCTGGAAACACCATATATTTT.